The 29 T cell receptor beta chains given below trace back to one sample, sequenced in a study of blood T cell repertoires in COVID-19. Profiled with immunoSEQ multiplex PCR; TCRdb holds only in-frame clones, not every one. The sample yields some 110,000 clones, 81% seen once. Specimen: peripheral blood. The source is a man older than 75 with acute or convalescent COVID-19.

With regard to this clone: The same CDR3 arises from other DNA sequences in this sample as well. V usage is TRBV29-1 and J usage is TRBJ1-4; 9 positions agree with TRBD1. The CDR3 totals 12 residues. Per the germline V gene, CDR1 is SQVTM and CDR2 is ANQGSEA. After removal of 6 bases from V and 6 bases from J, the junction contained 2 bases not matched to a gene. DNA of the CDR3: TGCAGCGTCACAGGGGGCGATGAAAAACTGTTTTTT. It yields the protein CSVTGGDEKLFF.

The rearrangement joins TRBV28 to TRBJ1-2, with no clear D. V lost 8 bases and J 0 bases, leaving 7 bases between the germline ends. Per germline, CDR1 MDHEN and CDR2 SYDVKM. This CDR3 has 12 residues. The CDR3 coding sequence is TGTGCCAGCGGGCAGTCTAACTATGGCTACACCTTC. Translating gives CASGQSNYGYTF.

V is TRBV19 and J is TRBJ1-5; D ambiguous. V gave up 1 base and J gave up 6 bases, with 4 bases separating them. Germline V lookup: CDR1 LNHDA, CDR2 SQIVND (reference sequence). The CDR3 length is 12 residues. DNA for the CDR3: TGTGCCAGTAGTATAGCGGGTCAGCCCCAGCATTTT. It encodes CASSIAGQPQHF. Full variable domain (rest looked up from reference TRBV19 and TRBJ1-5): DGGITQSPKYLFRKEGQNVTLSCEQNLNHDAMYWYRQDPGQGLRLIYYSQIVNDFQKGDIAEGYSVSREKKESFPLTVTSAQKNPTAFYLCASSIAGQPQHFGDGTRLSIL.

This clone was counted between two and nine times. The gene calls are TRBV10-1 and TRBJ2-2; 9 bases are a match to TRBD1. The CDR3 sequence is 14 residues long. With V trimmed by 5 bases and J by 6 bases, 4 bases remained unmatched. Per the germline V gene, CDR1 is WNHNN and CDR2 is SYGVQD (reference sequence). The CDR3 sequence: CASSLQGASGELFF. CDR3 DNA sequence: TGCGCCAGCAGTTTACAGGGGGCGTCCGGGGAGCTGTTTTTT.

In this sample, this clone turned up once. The junction shows a germline mismatch at one end, possibly a read error. V is TRBV18 and J is TRBJ1-3; 9 nucleotides match TRBD1. CDR3 length: 16 amino acids. Germline V gene data show CDR1 as KGHSH and CDR2 as LQKENI. CDR3 residues: CASSPQGAVSGNTIYF. The CDR3 DNA reads as TGTGCCAGCTCTCCACAGGGGGCTGTTTCTGGAAACACCATATATTTT.

The chain combines TRBV4-2 with TRBJ2-7, with 8 positions matching TRBD2. The CDR3 extends over 16 amino acids. V lost 1 base, J lost 1 base, and 6 bases stayed unmatched. Germline-derived CDR1 and CDR2 are LGHNA and YNFKEQ. The chain's CDR3 is CASSQGERETSYEQYF. CDR3 bases: TGTGCCAGCAGCCAAGGAGAGCGGGAGACGTCCTACGAGCAGTACTTC.

This chain joins TRBV19 and TRBJ2-1, with a tentative D call TRBD1 (5 bases). The germline gives CDR1 LNHDA, CDR2 SQIVND (reference sequence). The CDR3 has 16 residues. V dropped 4 bases and J dropped 3 bases, with 16 bases sitting between them. In DNA, the CDR3 is TGTGCCAGTAGTAGACCTGGGCAGGGCTTCTACAATGAGCAGTTCTTC. It translates to CASSRPGQGFYNEQFF. The variable domain in full, with the rest retrieved from reference TRBV19 and TRBJ2-1, is DGGITQSPKYLFRKEGQNVTLSCEQNLNHDAMYWYRQDPGQGLRLIYYSQIVNDFQKGDIAEGYSVSREKKESFPLTVTSAQKNPTAFYLCASSRPGQGFYNEQFFGPGTRLTVL.

This rearrangement joins TRBV10-3 to TRBJ1-6; TRBD1 is a possible D gene (5 bases). The CDR3 is 15 amino acids. V was pared by 4 bases and J by 0 bases, with 7 bases between. Germline loops: CDR1 ENHRY, CDR2 SYGVKD. The CDR3 is CAISGQGSYNSPLHF. The CDR3 DNA reads TGTGCCATCAGTGGGCAGGGCTCCTATAATTCACCCCTCCACTTT.

V is TRBV7-2 and J is TRBJ2-1, with D maybe TRBD1 (7 bases). Trimming removed 3 bases from V and 5 bases from J, with 14 bases in between. There are 15 residues in the CDR3. Germline CDR1 and CDR2: SGHTA and FQGNSA. CDR3 sequence (DNA): TGTGCCAGCAGCTTTAGGAGGGACAGCGACAATGAGCAGTTCTTC. Its translation: CASSFRRDSDNEQFF.

As for this clone: At one of its ends the junction is not consistent with the germline gene, which may arise from a read error. This specimen includes other DNA sequences encoding the same CDR3. The chain recombines TRBV19 with TRBJ2-6; maybe TRBD1 (5 bases). The V gene's germline CDR1 is LNHDA and CDR2 SQIVND (reference sequence). The CDR3 is 17 amino acids. The DNA for the CDR3 is TGTGCCAGTAGTAAGGCAGGGCCCATCTCTGGGGCCAACGTCTTGACTTTC. It translates to CASSKAGPISGANVLTF.

A word on this clone: With a much larger clone just one base away, this may be a read error. The chain is built from TRBV7-9 and TRBJ1-1, with 7 bases aligning to TRBD1. Germline V gene lookup returns CDR1 SEHNR and CDR2 FQNEAQ (reference sequence). J lost 1 base, V lost 5 bases, and 4 bases had no gene match. This CDR3 region has 14 residues. The CDR3 reads CASSVGQTNTEAFF. The CDR3 coding sequence is TGTGCCAGCAGCGTGGGACAGACGAACACTGAAGCTTTCTTT. Full variable domain (remainder filled in from reference TRBV7-9 and TRBJ1-1): DTGVSQNPRHKITKRGQNVTFRCDPISEHNRLYWYRQTLGQGPEFLTYFQNEAQLEKSRLLSDRFSAERPKGSFSTLEIQRTEQGDSAMYLCASSVGQTNTEAFFGQGTRLTVV.

The chain couples TRBV2 to TRBJ2-5; 12 positions match TRBD1. Germline loops: CDR1 SNHLY, CDR2 FYNNEI. V lost 6 bases, J lost 5 bases, and 7 bases stayed unmatched. CDR3 length equals 15 residues. This CDR3 reads CASRGQGARRETQYF. In nucleotides, the CDR3 is TGTGCCAGCAGGGGACAGGGGGCGCGACGGGAGACCCAGTACTTC. Drawing the rest from reference TRBV2 and TRBJ2-5, the complete variable domain is EPEVTQTPSHQVTQMGQEVILRCVPISNHLYFYWYRQILGQKVEFLVSFYNNEISEKSEIFDDQFSVERPDGSNFTLKIRSTKLEDSAMYFCASRGQGARRETQYFGPGTRLLVL.

V gene TRBV2 combines with J gene TRBJ2-5, with 7 bases that match TRBD2. The CDR3 covers 15 residues. Germline V lookup: CDR1 SNHLY, CDR2 FYNNEI. V shed 6 bases, J shed 2 bases, and the junction held 9 bases outside the gene matches. In DNA, the CDR3 is TGTGCCAGCAGGGCTAGCGGTCTACCGCAAGAGACCCAGTACTTC. Amino acids: CASRASGLPQETQYF.

This chain joins TRBV28 and TRBJ2-1, with 7 bases lining up with TRBD1. The germline V gene encodes CDR1 MDHEN and CDR2 SYDVKM. Trimming took 3 bases from V and 2 from J; bases not matched to a gene: 4. The CDR3 covers 15 residues. In DNA, the CDR3 is TGTGCCAGCAGTTTTCCTACAGGGGCCTACAATGAGCAGTTCTTC. It encodes CASSFPTGAYNEQFF.

The genes are TRBV5-1 and TRBJ2-7; TRBD1 matches at 8 bases. Germline V gene data show CDR1 as SGHRS and CDR2 as YFSETQ. CDR3 length equals 14 residues. J was trimmed by 4 bases and V by 4 bases; bases with no gene match: 7. The CDR3: CASSARQGFYEQYF. For the CDR3, the DNA is TGCGCCAGCAGCGCGCGACAGGGGTTTTACGAGCAGTACTTC.

This chain joins TRBV27 and TRBJ2-1; D possibly corresponds to TRBD1 (5 bases). The germline V and J ends were trimmed by 7 bases and 10 bases, with 20 bases remaining between them. This CDR3 region has 14 residues. Per the germline V gene, CDR1 is MNHEY and CDR2 is SMNVEV (reference sequence). CDR3 in DNA: TGTGCCAGCATGACATGGGGCTACGCCAGGGAGCAGTTCTTC. The encoded protein is CASMTWGYAREQFF.

This clone has only a few counts. The CDR3 region is CASSQGLVVSEQYF. The CDR3 nucleotides read TGCGCCAGCAGCCAGGGACTAGTAGTAAGCGAGCAGTACTTC. The V call is TRBV5-1, the J call TRBJ2-7, with 8 bases identical to TRBD2. Trimming removed 4 bases from V and 6 bases from J; junction bases left unmatched: 9. This CDR3 spans 14 amino acids. Looked up from germline, CDR1 is SGHRS and CDR2 is YFSETQ.

The chain recombines TRBV27 with TRBJ2-2, with 9 bases that match TRBD1. This CDR3 is built from 17 residues. V gave up 5 bases and J gave up 1 base; unmatched junction bases: 8. Germline CDR1 is MNHEY and CDR2 is SMNVEV (reference sequence). The DNA of the CDR3 is TGTGCCAGCAGTAACCCTTTGGGACAGGGGAACACCGGGGAGCTGTTTTTT. Its protein product is CASSNPLGQGNTGELFF.

The chain combines TRBV18 with TRBJ2-5; no clear D gene. This CDR3 has 11 residues. Germline CDR1 and CDR2: KGHSH and LQKENI. Trimming took 6 bases from V and 5 from J, leaving 7 bases between them. The CDR3 is CASSPRETQYF. The CDR3 DNA reads TGTGCCAGCTCGCCTAGGGAGACCCAGTACTTC. The complete variable domain, with remaining parts taken from reference TRBV18 and TRBJ2-5, reads NAGVMQNPRHLVRRRGQEARLRCSPMKGHSHVYWYRQLPEEGLKFMVYLQKENIIDESGMPKERFSAEFPKEGPSILRIQQVVRGDSAAYFCASSPRETQYFGPGTRLLVL.

The rearrangement uses TRBV7-9 and TRBJ1-2; a possible D gene is TRBD1 (6 bases). The germline CDR1 and CDR2 sequences are SEHNR and FQNEAQ (reference sequence). The CDR3 consists of 17 residues. The ends were cut back, 5 bases at V and 4 bases at J, with 23 bases in the middle. The CDR3 spells CASSPTFQDSYRYGYTF. As DNA, the CDR3 is TGTGCCAGCAGCCCTACGTTCCAGGACAGCTACCGCTATGGCTACACCTTC.

The table lists this clone with a count of one. The gene calls are TRBV5-4 and TRBJ2-2, with 11 bases aligning to TRBD2. The ends lost 5 bases at V and 2 bases at J; junction bases unmatched: 8. The CDR3 sequence is 17 residues long. Germline CDR1 reads SGHNT; CDR2 reads YYREEE (reference sequence). CDR3 nucleotides: TGTGCCAGCAGTTCGACTAGCGGGAACGCCAACACCGGGGAGCTGTTTTTT. Encoded protein: CASSSTSGNANTGELFF.

This clone was seen only a few times. This rearrangement joins TRBV28 to TRBJ1-3; TRBD1 aligns across 7 bases. With V trimmed by 4 bases and J by 0 bases, 6 bases remained unmatched. Germline lookup yields CDR1 MDHEN and CDR2 SYDVKM. The CDR3 contains 16 residues. This CDR3 reads CASSSPTGYSGNTIYF. The CDR3 DNA follows: TGTGCCAGCAGTTCGCCGACAGGGTACTCTGGAAACACCATATATTTT. The whole variable domain, remainder taken from reference TRBV28 and TRBJ1-3, is DVKVTQSSRYLVKRTGEKVFLECVQDMDHENMFWYRQDPGLGLRLIYFSYDVKMKEKGDIPEGYSVSREKKERFSLILESASTNQTSMYLCASSSPTGYSGNTIYFGEGSWLTVV.

This clone was seen a handful of times. This chain joins TRBV9 and TRBJ2-7; D remains unclear. The CDR3 contains 15 residues. V was clipped by 0 bases and J by 0 bases, with 10 bases between them. Germline CDR1 SGDLS, CDR2 YYNGEE. CDR3 nucleotide sequence: TGTGCCAGCAGCGTAGCCGCCGCTAGCTCCTACGAGCAGTACTTC. Translating gives CASSVAAASSYEQYF.

J is TRBJ2-6 and V is TRBV11-2, with a possible D match to TRBD1 (7 bases). Trimming stripped 5 bases from V and 4 bases from J, with 9 bases between. Germline V CDR1 and CDR2: SGHAT, FQNNGV. The CDR3 length is 14 residues. CDR3 protein: CASSQGGGANVLTF. As DNA, the CDR3 is TGTGCCAGCAGCCAGGGGGGAGGGGCCAACGTCCTGACTTTC. Combining the CDR3 with reference TRBV11-2 and TRBJ2-6 gives the whole variable domain EAGVAQSPRYKIIEKRQSVAFWCNPISGHATLYWYQQILGQGPKLLIQFQNNGVVDDSQLPKDRFSAERLKGVDSTLKIQPAKLEDSAVYLCASSQGGGANVLTFGAGSRLTVL.

This chain joins TRBV7-8 and TRBJ1-3; D is undetermined. V dropped 3 bases and J dropped 0 bases, with 6 bases sitting between them. Germline V gene lookup returns CDR1 SGHVS and CDR2 FQNEAQ. The CDR3 contains 14 residues. The CDR3 region has the DNA TGTGCCAGCAGCTTTCAGTTCTCTGGAAACACCATATATTTT. It specifies CASSFQFSGNTIYF.

The CDR3 nucleotides are TGTGCCAGCAAGACAGGGCAAGCAGATACGCAGTATTTT. Protein product: CASKTGQADTQYF. The V call is TRBV7-9, the J call TRBJ2-3; 7 bases align to TRBD1. CDR3 length: 13 residues. J was trimmed by 4 bases and V by 7 bases; bases with no gene match: 5. From germline, CDR1 is SEHNR and CDR2 FQNEAQ (reference sequence).

The gene calls are TRBV30 and TRBJ1-4; TRBD1 matches at 7 bases. The CDR3 runs 16 residues. The V and J ends lost 5 bases and 4 bases, in that order; junction bases with no gene match: 13. Germline CDR1 GTSNPN, CDR2 SVGIG (reference sequence). The CDR3 spells CAWGGVPGQLNEKLFF. CDR3 nucleotide sequence: TGTGCCTGGGGGGGGGTACCGGGACAGCTTAATGAAAAACTGTTTTTT.

A single count supports this clone. This rearrangement joins TRBV27 to TRBJ2-7; TRBD2 matches 8 bases. The germline V gene has CDR1 MNHEY and CDR2 SMNVEV (reference sequence). V was clipped by 2 bases and J by 0 bases; unmatched bases: 3. The CDR3 loop spans 15 amino acids. This CDR3 is CASSLRGGFSYEQYF. The DNA of the CDR3 is TGTGCCAGCAGTTTACGGGGGGGATTCTCCTACGAGCAGTACTTC.

In its sample, this clone was seen once. This chain joins TRBV7-9 and TRBJ1-1; TRBD1 aligns across 8 bases. The CDR3 runs to 13 residues. Germline V gene data show CDR1 as SEHNR and CDR2 as FQNEAQ (reference sequence). V was clipped by 5 bases and J by 4 bases; unmatched bases: 3. The CDR3 DNA follows: TGTGCCAGCAGCGGACAGGGAATCACTGAAGCTTTCTTT. Its translation is CASSGQGITEAFF.